The rows below give T cell receptor beta chains drawn from one sample of a study of early T cells in non-severe SARS-CoV-2 infection. One entry per CDR3 protein results from TCRdb running MiXCR on the 5' RACE reads. This table holds 55,000 to 80,000 distinct CDR3 sequences, roughly 12% found once. Material: whole blood. The receptors shown here come from an adult who was a healthcare worker with PCR-confirmed SARS-CoV-2 infection or an uninfected control (not recorded which). The CDR3 runs from the conserved cysteine through the conserved F or W. The order of the fields is J gene, D gene, V gene, clone size, CDR3 protein, CDR3 DNA. The D gene is left open where the match is weak. Some rows mark clone size as missing; the rest say once, few, many or name a class of expanded clone.

J: TRBJ2-7
D: -
V: TRBV7-9
size: few
CDR3: CASSYTQVKQYF
DNA: TGTGCCAGCAGCTACACACAGGTGAAGCAGTACTTC

J: TRBJ2-7
D: -
V: TRBV12-3/TRBV12-4
size: -
CDR3: CASSFTADSYEQYF
DNA: TGTGCCAGCAGTTTCACGGCAGATTCCTACGAGCAGTACTTC

J: TRBJ1-2
D: -
V: TRBV6-6
size: -
CDR3: CASSRDGLTYTF
DNA: TGTGCCAGCAGCCGGGACGGGCTCACCTACACCTTC

J: TRBJ2-5
D: TRBD1
V: TRBV7-2
size: many
CDR3: CASSLRPGTGRETQYF
DNA: TGTGCCAGCAGCCTACGTCCCGGGACAGGGCGTGAGACCCAGTACTTC

J: TRBJ2-3
D: -
V: TRBV7-9
size: many
CDR3: CASSSSVSTDTQYF
DNA: TGTGCCAGCAGCTCCTCAGTGAGCACAGATACGCAGTATTTT

J: TRBJ2-7
D: -
V: TRBV12-3/TRBV12-4
size: -
CDR3: CASSPPPGLYEQYF
DNA: TGTGCCAGCAGCCCCCCCCCGGGTCTGTACGAGCAGTACTTC

J: TRBJ2-4
D: -
V: TRBV29-1
size: many
CDR3: CSVRAELAKNIQYF
DNA: TGCAGCGTGCGGGCAGAACTAGCCAAAAACATTCAGTACTTC

J: TRBJ2-3
D: -
V: TRBV14
size: few
CDR3: CASSQNIDTQYF
DNA: TGTGCCAGCAGCCAGAACATAGATACGCAGTATTTT

J: TRBJ2-7
D: -
V: TRBV7-2
size: -
CDR3: CASSGRSSYEQYF
DNA: TGTGCCAGCAGCGGCCGGAGCTCCTACGAGCAGTACTTC

J: TRBJ2-3
D: -
V: TRBV11-3
size: -
CDR3: CASSLGRAVADTQYF
DNA: TGTGCCAGCAGCTTAGGGAGGGCCGTAGCAGATACGCAGTATTTT

J: TRBJ1-5
D: TRBD1
V: TRBV2
size: many
CDR3: CASSVLQGANQPQHF
DNA: TGTGCCAGCAGTGTCTTGCAGGGGGCAAATCAGCCCCAGCATTTT

J: TRBJ2-4
D: TRBD1
V: TRBV5-1
size: few
CDR3: CASSPRGHGAKNIQYF
DNA: TGCGCCAGCAGCCCTAGGGGGCATGGGGCCAAAAACATTCAGTACTTC

J: TRBJ2-5
D: -
V: TRBV7-9
size: -
CDR3: CASSVRTIQETQYF
DNA: TGTGCCAGCAGCGTAAGGACAATCCAAGAGACCCAGTACTTC

J: TRBJ2-7
D: -
V: TRBV18
size: -
CDR3: CASSPRRGGYEQYF
DNA: TGTGCCAGCTCACCTCGCAGGGGCGGGTACGAGCAGTACTTC

J: TRBJ2-2
D: TRBD1
V: TRBV25-1
size: few
CDR3: CASSRQGDTGELFF
DNA: TGTGCCAGCAGTAGACAGGGAGACACCGGGGAGCTGTTTTTT

J: TRBJ1-1
D: -
V: TRBV25-1
size: many
CDR3: CASSEFRSGTEAFF
DNA: TGTGCCAGCAGTGAATTTAGGAGCGGCACTGAAGCTTTCTTT

J: TRBJ2-7
D: -
V: TRBV7-2
size: -
CDR3: CASRRPGPYEQYF
DNA: TGTGCCAGCAGACGCCCGGGACCCTACGAGCAGTACTTC

J: TRBJ2-1
D: TRBD2
V: TRBV7-9
size: -
CDR3: CASSLVTLAGPYNEQFF
DNA: TGTGCCAGCAGCTTAGTAACGCTAGCGGGCCCCTACAATGAGCAGTTCTTC

J: TRBJ2-7
D: TRBD2
V: TRBV7-8
size: many
CDR3: CASSLPGLAGYYEQYF
DNA: TGTGCCAGCAGCTTACCCGGACTAGCGGGATACTACGAGCAGTACTTC

J: TRBJ2-6
D: -
V: TRBV9
size: few
CDR3: CASSVGQGSGANVLTF
DNA: TGTGCCAGCAGCGTCGGTCAGGGATCTGGGGCCAACGTCCTGACTTTC

J: TRBJ2-1
D: TRBD2
V: TRBV5-4
size: -
CDR3: CASSEGLAVNEQFF
DNA: TGTGCCAGCAGCGAGGGACTAGCGGTAAATGAGCAGTTCTTC

J: TRBJ1-2
D: TRBD1
V: TRBV5-4
size: -
CDR3: CASSRTGMYGYTF
DNA: TGTGCCAGCAGCAGGACAGGGATGTATGGCTACACCTTC

J: TRBJ2-5
D: -
V: TRBV7-2
size: few
CDR3: CASSPNSQETQYF
DNA: TGTGCCAGCAGCCCCAACAGTCAAGAGACCCAGTACTTC

J: TRBJ2-3
D: -
V: TRBV4-3
size: -
CDR3: CASSQDLSLSSTDTQYF
DNA: TGCGCCAGCAGCCAAGATCTCAGTCTAAGCTCTACAGATACGCAGTATTTT

J: TRBJ1-1
D: -
V: TRBV5-1
size: -
CDR3: CASSLSPLGTEAFF
DNA: TGCGCCAGCAGCTTGAGCCCGTTGGGCACTGAAGCTTTCTTT

J: TRBJ2-5
D: -
V: TRBV29-1
size: many
CDR3: CSVPGTSQETQYF
DNA: TGCAGCGTTCCCGGGACGTCTCAAGAGACCCAGTACTTC

J: TRBJ1-1
D: -
V: TRBV29-1
size: few
CDR3: CSVERYGNTEAFF
DNA: TGCAGCGTTGAGAGATACGGAAACACTGAAGCTTTCTTT

J: TRBJ1-5
D: -
V: TRBV2
size: few
CDR3: CASRARSNQPQHF
DNA: TGTGCCAGCAGGGCCCGAAGCAATCAGCCCCAGCATTTT

J: TRBJ1-6
D: TRBD1
V: TRBV18
size: many
CDR3: CASSSTGSNSPLHF
DNA: TGTGCCAGCTCATCGACAGGGTCCAATTCACCCCTCCACTTT

J: TRBJ2-7
D: -
V: TRBV7-3
size: -
CDR3: CASSLKVRDEQYF
DNA: TGTGCCAGCAGCTTAAAAGTACGGGATGAGCAGTACTTC

J: TRBJ2-3
D: TRBD1
V: TRBV29-1
size: few
CDR3: CSAIGQGTDTQYF
DNA: TGCAGCGCGATCGGACAGGGCACAGATACGCAGTATTTT

J: TRBJ1-2
D: -
V: TRBV27
size: many
CDR3: CASSLSRGADGYTF
DNA: TGTGCCAGCAGTTTATCGAGGGGGGCGGACGGCTACACCTTC

J: TRBJ2-1
D: TRBD1
V: TRBV18
size: few
CDR3: CASSRSTGGLDNEQFF
DNA: TGTGCCAGCTCACGCTCAACAGGGGGCTTGGACAATGAGCAGTTCTTC

J: TRBJ2-3
D: TRBD2
V: TRBV10-3
size: many
CDR3: CAISEASGGGTQYF
DNA: TGTGCCATCAGTGAGGCTAGCGGGGGAGGTACGCAGTATTTT

J: TRBJ1-6
D: -
V: TRBV3-1
size: few
CDR3: CASSHPRQSRNSPLHF
DNA: TGTGCCAGCAGCCACCCCCGACAGAGTCGTAATTCACCCCTCCACTTT

J: TRBJ2-7
D: -
V: TRBV29-1
size: few
CDR3: CSIRMRGPYEQYF
DNA: TGCAGCATACGAATGCGGGGCCCCTACGAGCAGTACTTC

J: TRBJ2-5
D: TRBD1
V: TRBV5-4
size: few
CDR3: CASSLAGRDRSLETQYF
DNA: TGTGCCAGCAGCTTGGCTGGGCGGGACAGGTCTCTGGAGACCCAGTACTTC